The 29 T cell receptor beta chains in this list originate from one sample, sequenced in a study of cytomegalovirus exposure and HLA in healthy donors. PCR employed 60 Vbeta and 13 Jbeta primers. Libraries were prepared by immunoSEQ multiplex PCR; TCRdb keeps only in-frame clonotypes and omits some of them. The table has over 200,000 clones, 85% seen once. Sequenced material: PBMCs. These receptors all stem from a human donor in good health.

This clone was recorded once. The CDR3 DNA is TGTGCCAGCAGCCCTCGGACTAGCTACGAGCAGTACTTC. This translates into CASSPRTSYEQYF. V gene TRBV6-5 combines with J gene TRBJ2-7, with TRBD2 matching 7 bases. J was trimmed by 3 bases and V by 6 bases; bases with no gene match: 5. The CDR3 runs to 13 residues. The V gene's germline CDR1 is MNHEY and CDR2 SVGAGI.

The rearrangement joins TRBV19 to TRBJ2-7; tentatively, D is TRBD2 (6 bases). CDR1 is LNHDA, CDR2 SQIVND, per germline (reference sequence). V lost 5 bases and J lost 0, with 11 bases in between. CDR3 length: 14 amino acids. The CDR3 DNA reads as TGTGCCAGTAGTTTCGGGGGTGTCTCCTACGAGCAGTACTTC. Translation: CASSFGGVSYEQYF.

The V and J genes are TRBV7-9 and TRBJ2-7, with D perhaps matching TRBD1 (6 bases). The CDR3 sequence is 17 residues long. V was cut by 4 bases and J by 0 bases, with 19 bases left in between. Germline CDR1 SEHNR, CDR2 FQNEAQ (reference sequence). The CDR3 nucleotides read TGTGCCAGCAGCTCCATCCAGGAACAGGGCCACTCCTACGAGCAGTACTTC. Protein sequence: CASSSIQEQGHSYEQYF.

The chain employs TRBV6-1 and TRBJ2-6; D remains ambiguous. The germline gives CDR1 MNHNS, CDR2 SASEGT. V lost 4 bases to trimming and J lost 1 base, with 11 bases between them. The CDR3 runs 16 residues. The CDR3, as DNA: TGTGCCAGCAGTGGTTCTTCAGGATCTGGGGCCAACGTCCTGACTTTC. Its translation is CASSGSSGSGANVLTF.

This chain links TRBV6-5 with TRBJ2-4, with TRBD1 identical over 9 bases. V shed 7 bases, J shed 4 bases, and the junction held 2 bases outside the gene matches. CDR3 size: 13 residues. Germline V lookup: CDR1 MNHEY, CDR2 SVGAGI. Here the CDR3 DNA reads TGTGCCAGCACAGGGACAGGGAAAAACATTCAGTACTTC. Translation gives CASTGTGKNIQYF.

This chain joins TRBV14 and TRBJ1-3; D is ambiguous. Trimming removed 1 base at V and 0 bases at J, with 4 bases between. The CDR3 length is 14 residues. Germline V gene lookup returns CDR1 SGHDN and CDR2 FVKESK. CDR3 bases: TGTGCCAGCAGCCAAGTGCGCTCTGGAAACACCATATATTTT. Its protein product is CASSQVRSGNTIYF.

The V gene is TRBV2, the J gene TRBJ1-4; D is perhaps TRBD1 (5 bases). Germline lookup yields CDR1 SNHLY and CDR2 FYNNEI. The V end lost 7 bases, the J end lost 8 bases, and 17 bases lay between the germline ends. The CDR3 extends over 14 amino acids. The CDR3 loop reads CASTLGREGEKLFF. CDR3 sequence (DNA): TGTGCCAGCACCCTGGGCAGGGAGGGCGAAAAACTGTTTTTT.

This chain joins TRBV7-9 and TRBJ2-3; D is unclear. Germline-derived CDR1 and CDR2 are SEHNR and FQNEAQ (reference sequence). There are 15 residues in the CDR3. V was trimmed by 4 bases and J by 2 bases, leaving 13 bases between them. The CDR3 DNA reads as TGTGCCAGCAGCTCCCTAATAAGTGTCACAGATACGCAGTATTTT. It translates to CASSSLISVTDTQYF.

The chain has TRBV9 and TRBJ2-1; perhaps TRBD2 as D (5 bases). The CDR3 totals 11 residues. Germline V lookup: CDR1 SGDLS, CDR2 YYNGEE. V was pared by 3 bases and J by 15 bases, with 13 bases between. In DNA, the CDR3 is TGTGCCAGCAGCGAAACGGAGGTTTTGTTCTTC. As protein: CASSETEVLFF.

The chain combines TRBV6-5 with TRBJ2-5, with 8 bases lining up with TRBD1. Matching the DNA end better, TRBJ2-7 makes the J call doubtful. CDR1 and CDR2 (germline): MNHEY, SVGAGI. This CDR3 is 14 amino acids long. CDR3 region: CASRLRTGSLEQYF. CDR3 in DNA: TGTGCCAGCAGACTCCGGACAGGGAGTCTCGAGCAGTACTTC.

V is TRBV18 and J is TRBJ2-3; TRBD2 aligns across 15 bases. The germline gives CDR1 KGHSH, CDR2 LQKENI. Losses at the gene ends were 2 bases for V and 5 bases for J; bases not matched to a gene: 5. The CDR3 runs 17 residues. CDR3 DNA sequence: TGTGCCAGCTCACCAAGCTCGGGACTAGCGGGAGGAGATACGCAGTATTTT. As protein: CASSPSSGLAGGDTQYF.

The chain's CDR3 is CASSTSRSTDTQYF. CDR3 coding DNA: TGTGCCAGCTCGACTAGCAGAAGCACAGATACGCAGTATTTT. This sequence joins TRBV28 and TRBJ2-3, with 7 bases identical to TRBD2. This CDR3 contains 14 residues. Germline V CDR1 and CDR2: MDHEN, SYDVKM. Unmatched junction bases numbered 5, after V lost 8 bases and J lost 0 bases.

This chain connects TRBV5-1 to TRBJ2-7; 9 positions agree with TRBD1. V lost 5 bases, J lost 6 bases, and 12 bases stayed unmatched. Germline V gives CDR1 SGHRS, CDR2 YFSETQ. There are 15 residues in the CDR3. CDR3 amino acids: CASRRRRDREAEQYF. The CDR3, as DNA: TGCGCCAGCAGGCGGCGACGGGACAGGGAAGCCGAGCAGTACTTC.

The CDR3 spells CASSLPGHPGNYGYTF. The CDR3 DNA is TGTGCCAGCAGCCTACCGGGACACCCGGGGAACTATGGCTACACCTTC. The rearrangement joins TRBV5-4 to TRBJ1-2, with TRBD1 as a possible D gene (6 bases). V was pared by 4 bases and J by 2 bases, with 18 bases between. The CDR3 runs to 16 residues. Germline CDR1 and CDR2: SGHNT and YYREEE (reference sequence).

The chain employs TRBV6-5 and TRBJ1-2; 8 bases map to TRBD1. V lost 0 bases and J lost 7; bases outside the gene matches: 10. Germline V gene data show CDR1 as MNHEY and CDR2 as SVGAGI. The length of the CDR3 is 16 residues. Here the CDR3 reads CASSYSGGAGGSGYTF. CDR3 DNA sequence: TGTGCCAGCAGTTACTCGGGGGGGGCAGGGGGCTCTGGCTACACCTTC.

The CDR3 protein is CAIRDRDYEQYF. The CDR3 nucleotides read TGTGCCATCAGAGACAGAGATTACGAGCAGTACTTC. The V gene is TRBV10-3, the J gene TRBJ2-7; a weak D match, TRBD1 (5 bases). Germline assignment: CDR1 ENHRY and CDR2 SYGVKD. V was clipped by 6 bases and J by 4 bases, with 10 bases between them. The CDR3 has 12 amino acids.

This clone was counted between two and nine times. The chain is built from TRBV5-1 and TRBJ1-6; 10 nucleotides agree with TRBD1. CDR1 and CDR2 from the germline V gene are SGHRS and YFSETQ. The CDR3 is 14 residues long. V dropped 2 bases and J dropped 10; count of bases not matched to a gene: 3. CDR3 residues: CASSFGQGGSPLHF. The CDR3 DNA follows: TGCGCCAGCAGCTTTGGACAGGGGGGCTCACCCCTCCACTTT.

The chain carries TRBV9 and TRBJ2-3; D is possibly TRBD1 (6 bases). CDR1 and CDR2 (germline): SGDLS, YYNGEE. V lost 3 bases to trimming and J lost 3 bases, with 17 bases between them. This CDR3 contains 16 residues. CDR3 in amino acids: CASSAGKQGRTDTQYF. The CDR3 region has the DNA TGTGCCAGCAGCGCGGGTAAACAGGGACGAACAGATACGCAGTATTTT.

In nucleotides, the CDR3 is TGCAGCGTTGATGACGGGATATCCGCCGGGAATGAGCAGTTCTTC. Its translation is CSVDDGISAGNEQFF. This chain joins TRBV29-1 and TRBJ2-1; weak D call: TRBD2 (5 bases). V gave up 3 bases and J gave up 7 bases, with 19 bases separating them. The CDR3 covers 15 residues. Germline CDR1 SQVTM, CDR2 ANQGSEA.

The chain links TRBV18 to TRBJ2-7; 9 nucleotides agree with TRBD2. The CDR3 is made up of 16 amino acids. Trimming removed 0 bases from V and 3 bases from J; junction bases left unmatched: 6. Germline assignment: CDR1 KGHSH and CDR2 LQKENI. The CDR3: CASSPPVPAGGYEQYF. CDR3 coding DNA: TGTGCCAGCTCACCACCGGTTCCAGCGGGAGGCTACGAGCAGTACTTC.

CDR3 DNA: TGTGCCAGCAGCCCGGGAATAGCGGGAGGTATCTACGAGCAGTACTTC. Protein sequence: CASSPGIAGGIYEQYF. This sequence joins TRBV7-9 and TRBJ2-7; 10 bases agree with TRBD2. Germline CDR1 is SEHNR and CDR2 is FQNEAQ (reference sequence). The CDR3 is 16 amino acids. Germline trimming cut 5 bases from V and 3 bases from J; bases unmatched to any gene: 10. The full variable domain, rest sourced from reference TRBV7-9 and TRBJ2-7, is DTGVSQNPRHKITKRGQNVTFRCDPISEHNRLYWYRQTLGQGPEFLTYFQNEAQLEKSRLLSDRFSAERPKGSFSTLEIQRTEQGDSAMYLCASSPGIAGGIYEQYFGPGTRLTVT.

CDR3 coding DNA: TGTGCCAGTAGTATAGTTGGACAGGCTTTTGCAACTAATGAAAAACTGTTTTTT. Translated: CASSIVGQAFATNEKLFF. This chain links TRBV19 with TRBJ1-4; 7 bases are a match to TRBD1. V lost 1 base and J lost 0; bases outside the gene matches: 8. The germline gives CDR1 LNHDA, CDR2 SQIVND (reference sequence). The CDR3 runs 18 residues.

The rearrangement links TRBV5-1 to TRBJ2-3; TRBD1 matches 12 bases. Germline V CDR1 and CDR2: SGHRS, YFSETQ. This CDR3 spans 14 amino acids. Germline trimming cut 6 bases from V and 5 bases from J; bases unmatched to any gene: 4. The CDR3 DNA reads TGCGCCAGCACCCGGGACAGGGGGCGAGATACGCAGTATTTT. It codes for CASTRDRGRDTQYF. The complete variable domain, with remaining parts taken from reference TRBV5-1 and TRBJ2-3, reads KAGVTQTPRYLIKTRGQQVTLSCSPISGHRSVSWYQQTPGQGLQFLFEYFSETQRNKGNFPGRFSGRQFSNSRSEMNVSTLELGDSALYLCASTRDRGRDTQYFGPGTRLTVL.

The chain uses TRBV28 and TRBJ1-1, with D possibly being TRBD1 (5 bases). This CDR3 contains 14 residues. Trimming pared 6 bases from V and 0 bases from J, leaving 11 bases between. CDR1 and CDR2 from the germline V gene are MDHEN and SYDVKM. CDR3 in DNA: TGTGCCAGCAGCCCCGGGGGGATGAACACTGAAGCTTTCTTT. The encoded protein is CASSPGGMNTEAFF.

The CDR3 sequence is CASSPPEEGSSSPLHF. Written as DNA, the CDR3 is TGTGCCAGCTCACCACCGGAGGAGGGATCGTCTTCACCCCTCCACTTT. The chain is built from TRBV18 and TRBJ1-6; no firm D call. CDR3 length equals 16 residues. Trimming stripped 0 bases from V and 9 bases from J, with 15 bases between. The germline CDR1 and CDR2 sequences are KGHSH and LQKENI.

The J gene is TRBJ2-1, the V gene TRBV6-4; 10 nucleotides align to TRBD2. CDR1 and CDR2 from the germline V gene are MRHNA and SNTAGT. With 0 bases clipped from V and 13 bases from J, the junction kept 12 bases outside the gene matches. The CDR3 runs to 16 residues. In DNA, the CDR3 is TGTGCCAGCAGTGACTCGAGTCAGGGTAGCGGGAGGTCCCAGTTCTTC. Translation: CASSDSSQGSGRSQFF.

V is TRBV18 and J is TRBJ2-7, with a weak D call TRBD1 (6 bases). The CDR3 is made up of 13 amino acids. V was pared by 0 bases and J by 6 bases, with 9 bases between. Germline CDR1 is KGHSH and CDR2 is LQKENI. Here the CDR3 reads CASSPPQGLEQYF. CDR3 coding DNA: TGTGCCAGCTCACCACCTCAGGGGCTCGAGCAGTACTTC.

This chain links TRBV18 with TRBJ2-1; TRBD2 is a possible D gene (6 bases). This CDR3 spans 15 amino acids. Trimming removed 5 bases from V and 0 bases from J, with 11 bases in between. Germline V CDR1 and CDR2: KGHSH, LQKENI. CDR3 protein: CASSVAASSYNEQFF. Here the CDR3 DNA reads TGTGCCAGCTCAGTAGCGGCCAGCTCCTACAATGAGCAGTTCTTC.

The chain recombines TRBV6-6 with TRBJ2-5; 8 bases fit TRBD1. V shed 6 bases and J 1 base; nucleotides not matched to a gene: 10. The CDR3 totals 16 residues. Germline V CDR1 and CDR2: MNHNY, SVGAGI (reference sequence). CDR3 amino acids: CASRDRVDGPQETQYF. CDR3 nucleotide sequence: TGTGCCAGCAGGGACAGGGTCGATGGGCCCCAAGAGACCCAGTACTTC.